This TCR beta chain was sequenced in a study of OX40 agonist ivuxolimab in advanced cancers. Study findings and constraints: Expanded clones were, on average, more numerous in CD8+ T cells than in CD4+.

This clone showed up just a few times. Antigen unknown. TCRdb's copy holds only in-frame clones and misses some; the assay was immunoSEQ multiplex PCR. The repertoire consists of about 36,000 clones, with about 85% occurring once and the leading ten covering less than 5%. The sequence derives from an adult with an advanced solid tumor such as melanoma, head and neck, liver or kidney cancer. The sample here was CD4+ or CD8+ T cells sorted from blood, taken in a trial of the OX40 agonist ivuxolimab.

Here the CDR3 reads CASSQDIGGGRSYEQYF. CDR3 bases: TGTGCCAGCAGCCAAGATATCGGCGGGGGCCGCTCCTACGAGCAGTACTTC. V is TRBV4-2 and J is TRBJ2-7, with D perhaps TRBD2 (7 bases). The V end was cut by 0 bases, the J end by 0 bases, with 15 bases between. This CDR3 is built from 17 residues. Germline V lookup: CDR1 LGHNA, CDR2 YNFKEQ.